This T cell receptor (beta chain) derives from a study of control samples from healthy donors and cancer patients. Only in-frame clones appear in the TCRdb table, and some are missing; sequencing was by immunoSEQ multiplex PCR. The sample lists fewer than 45,000 clones, under 95% occurring once. The CDR3 consists of 17 residues. Trimming cost V 1 base and J 5 bases, with 17 bases left between them. CDR1 MGHRA and CDR2 YSYEKL come from the germline V gene. The J gene is TRBJ1-4, the V gene TRBV4-1, with D possibly being TRBD1 (6 bases). The material sequenced was PBMCs. This TCR came from a woman in her forties with head and neck cancer. The CDR3 here is CASSQVPPTGRNEKLFF. CDR3 in DNA: TGCGCCAGCAGCCAAGTTCCGCCGACAGGCAGAAATGAAAAACTGTTTTTT.